This T cell receptor beta chain was sequenced for a study of blood T cell repertoires in COVID-19. Study details: Acute and convalescent COVID-19 samples came from the United States, Italy and Spain. The analysed material was cDNA or gDNA that came from T cells, B-cell-depleted T cells, or PBMCs.

Original handling: By means of reference gene primer amplification, nucleated cell counts were estimated. Profiled with immunoSEQ multiplex PCR; TCRdb holds only in-frame clones, not every one. V and J calls and clone size are copied from that table; D and trimming were computed from the DNA. Of 45,000 to 55,000 clones listed, roughly three quarters were seen once; the top ten hold under 15%. The germline gives CDR1 WNHNN, CDR2 SYGVQD (reference sequence). The CDR3 has 14 residues. The V segment lost 0 bases and the J segment 2 bases; nucleotides outside the gene matches: 1. This receptor was taken from a human donor with active or convalescent COVID-19. The donor label of this sample is uncertain. Sequencing input: peripheral blood. The chain carries TRBV10-1 and TRBJ2-7, with TRBD1 matching 7 bases. CDR3 sequence reads: CASSESGTAYEQYF. Here the CDR3 DNA reads TGCGCCAGCAGTGAGTCTGGGACAGCCTACGAGCAGTACTTC.